This T cell receptor beta chain was identified in a study of T cell responses to AZD1222 COVID-19 vaccine. Measured with immunoSEQ multiplex PCR; TCRdb has only the in-frame clones, and not every one. Of about 120,000 clones listed, 85% to 95% are singletons. The CDR3 sequence is 14 residues long. V lost 4 bases to trimming and J lost 4 bases, with 15 bases between them. Per the germline V gene, CDR1 is SQVTM and CDR2 is ANQGSEA. The sequences come from peripheral blood, collected on day 0 of AZD1222 vaccination. The receptor comes from an adult in good health. The rearrangement links TRBV29-1 to TRBJ2-3, with D possibly matching TRBD1 (5 bases). The CDR3 here is CSVVWGAAADTQYF. As DNA, the CDR3 is TGCAGCGTTGTGTGGGGCGCGGCTGCAGATACGCAGTATTTT.